This T cell receptor beta chain was documented in a study of T cell responses to AZD1222 COVID-19 vaccine (dated by TCRdb to about 2021). Broadly, across the study: AZD1222 recipients with second doses at about 4 weeks or about 12 weeks were pooled, because spike-specific TCR depth and breadth did not differ between schedules. A total of under 250 trial participants underwent TCR sequencing, of whom some 200 had received two doses of AZD1222 and 26 had received two doses of the MenACWY control vaccine. Trial participants were enrolled by age into subgroups of 18-55, 56-69 and 70-plus years, and around 140, 26 and 57 TCR-sequenced participants, respectively, were included in these subgroups. Study-wide conclusions, independent of this receptor: Because no samples from the day 14 peak response were available, repertoires could be characterized only after the peak T cell response. After two AZD1222 doses, both the breadth and the depth of spike-specific TCRs were significantly higher than at day 0 and than in MenACWY recipients. The vaccine-associated CD4 TCRs covered the entire spike protein, and the dominant responses fell in regions 160-218 and 743-854. Conclusions about previously exposed vaccinees are limited because only six or seven AZD1222 recipients were SARS-CoV-2 seropositive at baseline. Most participants were white British and females outnumbered males, and the authors suggested that clonal diversity may have been underestimated. Nearly half of unique spike-specific TCRs reportedly recognized epitopes outside regions mutated in the B.1.351 and B.1.1.7 variants. In the small 56-69-year group, the increase in depth fell short of significance, most likely because of low power.

Explained via the paper, the time point label denotes: baseline before first vaccination. Samples from vaccinated people were obtained from the UK trials COV001 and COV002, which included a single-blind randomized controlled phase 2/3 trial of AZD1222 (ChAdOx1 nCoV-19) in healthy adults. For TCRbeta chain sequencing, PBMC samples from trial participants were taken at day 0 and at day 28 after the second dose. The CDR3 regions of human TCRbeta chains were subjected to immunosequencing. On the authors' methods: Repertoire TCRs were checked for matches against a reference library of SARS-CoV-2-specific TCRs that had been generated using the MIRA antigen-specificity platform. Breadth was defined as the fraction of unique TCRs that were SARS-CoV-2-associated. Depth was defined as the fraction of total T cells that were SARS-CoV-2-associated. Using the MIRA data, every spike-specific TCR was mapped to the spike region that the TCR reacted to and assigned to either a CD4 or a CD8 class. Log10-transformed breadth and depth values were compared by one-way ANOVA with Sidak's multiple comparisons tests. TCRdb provides this immuneACCESS table in a form limited to in-frame rearrangements. Some clones are lacking; in checked studies, under half of them reflect an unresolved V gene, and why the rest are absent is not known. V and J calls and clone size follow that table, whereas D and trimming were derived from the DNA. The sample table contains roughly 250,000 clones; only one count was recorded for approximately 95% of them. The top ten clonotypes cover around 0.57% of the sample.

As regards this clone: The specificity of this receptor is unknown. Base qualities are not recorded, but no much larger clone differs from it by a single base.

The source is an adult in good health. This specimen consisted of peripheral blood, obtained on day 0 of AZD1222 vaccination.

The base sequence is TGTGCCAGCAGCCCTGGGGGGCCTCTTAAGCAGTACTTC. The encoded protein is CASSPGGPLKQYF. The sequence links TRBV27 to TRBJ2-7; the D gene is perhaps TRBD1 or TRBD2, each of them matching over 6 bases. CDR1 and CDR2 (MNHEY, SMNVEV) derive from the germline V gene (reference sequence). V was cut back by 6 bases and J by 8 bases, leaving a gap of 17 bases between them. From cysteine to phenylalanine, the CDR3 is 13 amino acids long. Left in the record is the CDR3 DNA by itself, 39 bases read in frame from the first base.